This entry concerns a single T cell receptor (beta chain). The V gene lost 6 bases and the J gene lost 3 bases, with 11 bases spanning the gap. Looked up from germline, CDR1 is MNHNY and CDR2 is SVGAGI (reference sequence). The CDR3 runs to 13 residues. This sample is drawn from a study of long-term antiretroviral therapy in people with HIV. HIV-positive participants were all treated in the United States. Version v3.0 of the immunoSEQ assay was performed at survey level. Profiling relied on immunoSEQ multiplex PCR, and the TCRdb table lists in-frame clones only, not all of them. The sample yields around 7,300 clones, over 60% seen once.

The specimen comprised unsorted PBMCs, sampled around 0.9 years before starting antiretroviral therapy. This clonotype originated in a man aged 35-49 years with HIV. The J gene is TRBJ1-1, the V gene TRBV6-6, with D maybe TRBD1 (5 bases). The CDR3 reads CASSLGTDTEAFF. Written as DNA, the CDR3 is TGTGCCAGCAGCCTAGGGACGGACACTGAAGCTTTCTTT.